The 32 T cell receptor beta chains below come from one sample, sequenced in a study of cytomegalovirus exposure and HLA in healthy donors. In the PCR, 60 Vbeta and 13 Jbeta primers were used. Assay used: immunoSEQ multiplex PCR; TCRdb lists only in-frame clones, some missing. The table for this sample gives over 200,000 clones. Sequenced material: PBMCs. The receptors stem from a woman between 25 and 40 years old in good health and CMV-seropositive.

The rearrangement links TRBV4-1 to TRBJ2-3; 10 bases agree with TRBD2. The ends lost 1 base at V and 1 base at J; junction bases unmatched: 8. The CDR3 extends over 18 amino acids. Germline CDR1 MGHRA, CDR2 YSYEKL. The CDR3 spells CASSQVWTSGEGTDTQYF. The CDR3 DNA follows: TGCGCCAGCAGCCAAGTTTGGACTAGCGGCGAAGGCACAGATACGCAGTATTTT.

V usage is TRBV6-5 and J usage is TRBJ2-7, with 7 bases identical to TRBD1. Trimming at V came to 4 bases and at J to 2 bases, leaving 5 bases not matched to a gene. The germline CDR1 and CDR2 sequences are MNHEY and SVGAGI. The CDR3 runs to 14 residues. CDR3 sequence: CASSSPGTAYEQYF. The CDR3 bases are TGTGCCAGCAGTTCCCCCGGGACAGCCTACGAGCAGTACTTC.

This chain links TRBV19 with TRBJ1-2; D remains unclear. There are 14 residues in the CDR3. CDR1 is LNHDA and CDR2 is SQIVND in the germline V gene (reference sequence). V was trimmed by 0 bases and J by 7 bases, leaving 12 bases between them. CDR3 residues: CASSIDPLYGGYTF. CDR3 coding DNA: TGTGCCAGTAGTATAGATCCACTTTACGGTGGCTACACCTTC.

The rearrangement uses TRBV4-3 and TRBJ2-1; no reliable D call. V was pared by 3 bases and J by 0 bases, with 9 bases between. The CDR3 is 15 amino acids. The V gene's germline CDR1 is LGHNA and CDR2 YSLEER. The CDR3 nucleotides read TGCGCCAGCAGCCAGCGGTGGAGCTCCTACAATGAGCAGTTCTTC. Translation gives CASSQRWSSYNEQFF.

The genes are TRBV6-6 and TRBJ2-1; TRBD1 agrees at 7 bases. Germline V CDR1 and CDR2: MNHNY, SVGAGI (reference sequence). The CDR3 loop spans 14 amino acids. J lost 1 base, V lost 9 bases, and 6 bases had no gene match. The CDR3 sequence is CASLSGQSYNEQFF. The CDR3 nucleotides read TGTGCCAGTCTCTCGGGACAGTCCTACAATGAGCAGTTCTTC.

The V call is TRBV6-1, the J call TRBJ2-7, with 8 positions matching TRBD1. Losses at the gene ends were 4 bases for V and 6 bases for J; bases not matched to a gene: 8. Germline-derived CDR1 and CDR2 are MNHNS and SASEGT. The CDR3 is made up of 14 amino acids. The CDR3 reads CASSARGQGAEQYF. For the CDR3, the DNA is TGTGCCAGCAGTGCCAGGGGGCAGGGAGCCGAGCAGTACTTC.

The chain links TRBV5-1 to TRBJ2-6; no firm D call. This CDR3 contains 18 residues. Germline V gene data show CDR1 as SGHRS and CDR2 as YFSETQ. The V and J ends lost 0 bases and 1 base respectively, with 14 bases between them. Written as DNA, the CDR3 is TGCGCCAGCAGCTTGGATCGGGTTGCCCCTTCTGGGGCCAACGTCCTGACTTTC. This encodes CASSLDRVAPSGANVLTF. The full variable domain, rest sourced from reference TRBV5-1 and TRBJ2-6, is KAGVTQTPRYLIKTRGQQVTLSCSPISGHRSVSWYQQTPGQGLQFLFEYFSETQRNKGNFPGRFSGRQFSNSRSEMNVSTLELGDSALYLCASSLDRVAPSGANVLTFGAGSRLTVL.

The rearrangement joins TRBV5-1 to TRBJ1-2; no clear D. Germline V gene sequence: CDR1 SGHRS, CDR2 YFSETQ. Trimming took off 0 bases at V and 5 bases at J, with 8 bases between the two ends. There are 13 residues in the CDR3. The CDR3 nucleotides read TGCGCCAGCAGCTTGGCTCCCCTTTATGGCTACACCTTC. It specifies CASSLAPLYGYTF.

The rearrangement uses TRBV5-1 and TRBJ2-3; 7 bases align to TRBD2. This CDR3 has 16 amino acids. CDR1 is SGHRS, CDR2 YFSETQ, per germline. V lost 0 bases, J lost 0 bases, and 4 bases stayed unmatched. The CDR3 here is CASSLVGGGSTDTQYF. In DNA form, the CDR3 reads TGCGCCAGCAGCTTGGTGGGGGGGGGAAGCACAGATACGCAGTATTTT. The entire variable domain, with the rest obtained from reference TRBV5-1 and TRBJ2-3, is as follows: KAGVTQTPRYLIKTRGQQVTLSCSPISGHRSVSWYQQTPGQGLQFLFEYFSETQRNKGNFPGRFSGRQFSNSRSEMNVSTLELGDSALYLCASSLVGGGSTDTQYFGPGTRLTVL.

This chain connects TRBV7-9 to TRBJ1-1; unclear D gene. Germline V gene data show CDR1 as SEHNR and CDR2 as FQNEAQ (reference sequence). CDR3 length equals 13 residues. Between the trimmed V and J ends, which lost 5 bases and 1 base, there was a span of 8 bases. CDR3 loop: CASSDGSNTEAFF. The CDR3 bases are TGTGCCAGCAGCGACGGGTCGAACACTGAAGCTTTCTTT.

The J gene is TRBJ1-2, the V gene TRBV19; the D is unclear. Germline CDR1 is LNHDA and CDR2 is SQIVND (reference sequence). Deletions cut 7 bases from V and 4 bases from J, with 10 bases between. This CDR3 is 12 amino acids long. CDR3 DNA: TGTGCCAGTACGGCGGCCTTCTATGGCTACACCTTC. Protein: CASTAAFYGYTF.

This chain connects TRBV15 to TRBJ1-2; 9 nucleotides match TRBD1. The CDR3 is made up of 16 amino acids. J lost 4 bases, V lost 1 base, and 7 bases had no gene match. In germline, CDR1 is LNHNV, CDR2 YYDKDF (reference sequence). The CDR3 sequence: CATSRVGQGIIYGYTF. In DNA, the CDR3 is TGTGCCACCAGCAGAGTCGGACAGGGGATCATCTATGGCTACACCTTC. Filled out from reference TRBV15 and TRBJ1-2, the complete variable domain reads DAMVIQNPRYQVTQFGKPVTLSCSQTLNHNVMYWYQQKSSQAPKLLFHYYDKDFNNEADTPDNFQSRRPNTSFCFLDIRSPGLGDTAMYLCATSRVGQGIIYGYTFGSGTRLTVV.

The chain carries TRBV19 and TRBJ2-5, with D uncertain. Trimming took off 5 bases at V and 2 bases at J, with 9 bases between the two ends. CDR1 and CDR2 (germline): LNHDA, SQIVND (reference sequence). CDR3 length: 13 residues. CDR3 region: CASSRQTQETQYF. The CDR3 DNA reads TGTGCCAGTAGTCGGCAGACTCAAGAGACCCAGTACTTC.

The V call is TRBV29-1, the J call TRBJ1-1, with 8 bases identical to TRBD1. Per germline, CDR1 SQVTM and CDR2 ANQGSEA. This CDR3 spans 12 amino acids. V dropped 5 bases and J dropped 5; count of bases not matched to a gene: 4. CDR3 bases: TGCAGCGTTTGGGACAGGAGAACTGAAGCTTTCTTT. This encodes CSVWDRRTEAFF.

CDR3 nucleotide sequence: TGTGCCAGTAGTATCGGACTAGCGGACATCTACGAGCAGTACTTC. Translating gives CASSIGLADIYEQYF. The chain combines TRBV19 with TRBJ2-7, with 10 bases matching TRBD2. With 3 bases clipped from V and 3 bases from J, the junction kept 5 bases outside the gene matches. The CDR3 runs to 15 residues. In germline, CDR1 is LNHDA, CDR2 SQIVND (reference sequence).

The V and J genes are TRBV11-2 and TRBJ2-7, with 7 bases matching TRBD1. The V segment lost 8 bases and the J segment 3 bases; nucleotides outside the gene matches: 7. From germline, CDR1 is SGHAT and CDR2 FQNNGV. The CDR3 consists of 13 residues. CDR3 in DNA: TGTGCCAGCGGGGGACAGAGTTACTACGAGCAGTACTTC. Translation gives CASGGQSYYEQYF.

V usage is TRBV10-1 and J usage is TRBJ2-3, with a weak D call TRBD2 (5 bases). From germline, CDR1 is WNHNN and CDR2 SYGVQD (reference sequence). Trimming removed 5 bases at V and 5 bases at J, with 17 bases between. This CDR3 has 15 residues. As DNA, the CDR3 is TGCGCCAGCAGTCGGACGGGATCCTTGGGAGATACGCAGTATTTT. Amino acid sequence: CASSRTGSLGDTQYF.

This chain's CDR3 is CASSYQTEENTEAFF. CDR3 in DNA: TGTGCCAGCAGCTACCAGACAGAGGAGAACACTGAAGCTTTCTTT. This rearrangement joins TRBV9 to TRBJ1-1; tentative D call: TRBD1 (5 bases). V was cut by 4 bases and J by 1 base, with 14 bases left in between. Germline lookup yields CDR1 SGDLS and CDR2 YYNGEE. This CDR3 has 15 amino acids.

The rearrangement joins TRBV4-1 to TRBJ2-5; 7 bases agree with TRBD1. The germline V gene encodes CDR1 MGHRA and CDR2 YSYEKL. This CDR3 comprises 17 residues. Trimming took 0 bases from V and 3 from J; bases not matched to a gene: 10. The CDR3 coding sequence is TGCGCCAGCAGCCAAGAGCCAGGGGGAGTAGAGGAAGAGACCCAGTACTTC. This encodes CASSQEPGGVEEETQYF.

The genes are TRBV7-7 and TRBJ2-5; 10 bases line up with TRBD2. This CDR3 contains 16 residues. With 2 bases clipped from V and 2 bases from J, the junction kept 5 bases outside the gene matches. CDR1 and CDR2 (germline): SSHAT, FNYEAQ (reference sequence). The CDR3 sequence: CASSLRLAGSQETQYF. The CDR3 DNA follows: TGTGCCAGCAGCTTAAGACTAGCGGGTTCTCAAGAGACCCAGTACTTC.

The chain employs TRBV5-1 and TRBJ1-1; 8 positions agree with TRBD1. This CDR3 region has 23 residues. J lost 3 bases, V lost 2 bases, and 30 bases had no gene match. Germline CDR1 reads SGHRS; CDR2 reads YFSETQ. The CDR3 here is CASSLFPSRDRRSPTGLDTEAFF. The DNA for the CDR3 is TGCGCCAGCAGCTTATTCCCGTCGCGGGACAGGCGATCCCCGACGGGGTTAGACACTGAAGCTTTCTTT.

V gene TRBV5-1 combines with J gene TRBJ1-1; TRBD1 might be the D (5 bases). This CDR3 contains 13 residues. CDR1 is SGHRS and CDR2 is YFSETQ in the germline V gene. V lost 4 bases, J lost 6 bases, and 13 bases lay in between. The CDR3 DNA reads as TGCGCCAGCAGCCCAATGACGGGGGCTGAAGCTTTCTTT. Protein sequence: CASSPMTGAEAFF.

This chain joins TRBV21-1 and TRBJ2-1; the listed D gene, TRBD2, was not tested against the DNA. TRBV21-1 is reported as a pseudogene. The CDR3 length is 17 residues. The CDR3 loop reads CASSKQLADRRADEQFF. Written as DNA, the CDR3 is TGTGCCAGCAGCAAACAGCTAGCGGACCGACGAGCGGATGAGCAGTTCTTC.

The genes are TRBV5-1 and TRBJ2-6; D uncertain. The CDR3 runs 15 residues. V shed 1 base and J shed 0 bases, with 5 bases lying between them. Germline V CDR1 and CDR2: SGHRS, YFSETQ. This CDR3 reads CASSLSSSGANVLTF. In DNA, the CDR3 is TGCGCCAGCAGCTTGTCCAGCTCTGGGGCCAACGTCCTGACTTTC. Full variable domain (rest looked up from reference TRBV5-1 and TRBJ2-6): KAGVTQTPRYLIKTRGQQVTLSCSPISGHRSVSWYQQTPGQGLQFLFEYFSETQRNKGNFPGRFSGRQFSNSRSEMNVSTLELGDSALYLCASSLSSSGANVLTFGAGSRLTVL.

The chain links TRBV6-5 to TRBJ1-1; 7 nucleotides agree with TRBD1. The CDR3 is made up of 16 amino acids. Germline trimming cut 2 bases from V and 1 base from J; bases unmatched to any gene: 7. In germline, CDR1 is MNHEY, CDR2 SVGAGI. The CDR3 DNA follows: TGTGCCAGCAGTTACCGATACAGGGGTTCGAACACTGAAGCTTTCTTT. Its protein is CASSYRYRGSNTEAFF.

The chain recombines TRBV7-2 with TRBJ1-4; TRBD1 matches at 7 bases. Germline V gene lookup returns CDR1 SGHTA and CDR2 FQGNSA. Germline trimming cut 5 bases from V and 3 bases from J; bases unmatched to any gene: 6. The CDR3 spans 15 residues. CDR3 in amino acids: CASSTHGTANEKLFF. The CDR3 DNA is TGTGCCAGCAGCACCCACGGGACAGCTAATGAAAAACTGTTTTTT.

This chain connects TRBV7-2 to TRBJ1-1, with 11 bases identical to TRBD1. CDR1 is SGHTA and CDR2 is FQGNSA in the germline V gene. This CDR3 region has 14 residues. The J segment lost 5 bases and the V segment lost 5 bases, leaving 4 bases of the junction unmatched. CDR3 sequence: CASSRTGGRTEAFF. CDR3 in DNA: TGTGCCAGCAGCAGGACAGGGGGCAGGACTGAAGCTTTCTTT.

The rearrangement joins TRBV4-3 to TRBJ2-7, with 7 bases aligning to TRBD1. Germline assignment: CDR1 LGHNA and CDR2 YSLEER. This CDR3 spans 15 amino acids. Trimming at V came to 4 bases and at J to 0 bases, leaving 6 bases not matched to a gene. Here the CDR3 reads CASSRTGTASYEQYF. The CDR3 DNA reads TGCGCCAGCAGCCGTACCGGGACAGCCTCCTACGAGCAGTACTTC.

The chain employs TRBV5-6 and TRBJ2-3, with 10 bases fitting TRBD2. CDR1 and CDR2 from the germline V gene are SGHDT and YYEEEE. The length of the CDR3 is 16 residues. The J segment lost 9 bases and the V segment lost 3 bases, leaving 13 bases of the junction unmatched. The CDR3 nucleotides read TGTGCCAGCAGCTCCCGGGGAGCGGGGGGGCCTCTCACGCAGTATTTT. Protein sequence: CASSSRGAGGPLTQYF.

V gene TRBV18 combines with J gene TRBJ2-2; TRBD1 matches at 12 bases. Unmatched junction bases numbered 8, after V lost 5 bases and J lost 7 bases. The germline V gene has CDR1 KGHSH and CDR2 LQKENI. The CDR3 totals 16 residues. The CDR3 here is CASSAPGQGANGELFF. The CDR3 DNA follows: TGTGCCAGCTCAGCCCCGGGACAGGGGGCAAACGGGGAGCTGTTTTTT.

This sequence joins TRBV19 and TRBJ1-1, with a tentative D call TRBD1 (5 bases). CDR1 is LNHDA, CDR2 SQIVND, per germline (reference sequence). The CDR3 has 12 residues. Trimming took off 8 bases at V and 10 bases at J, with 17 bases between the two ends. CDR3 nucleotides: TGTGCCAGTGACCCCGGGGGGGTCGGAGCTTTCTTT. As protein: CASDPGGVGAFF.

In DNA, the CDR3 is TGTGCCAGCAGTTACTCGAGGGGGGGGCAGCCCCAGCATTTT. It is translated as CASSYSRGGQPQHF. The chain uses TRBV6-5 and TRBJ1-5; tentatively, D is TRBD1 (6 bases). Germline values: CDR1 MNHEY, CDR2 SVGAGI. Trimming shortened V by 0 bases and J by 7 bases, and 10 bases separated the two germline ends. The CDR3 spans 14 residues.